The 27 T cell receptor beta chains below all came from one sample that was sequenced in a study of blood T cell repertoires in COVID-19. The table came from immunoSEQ multiplex PCR; TCRdb's copy has only in-frame clones and leaves some out. Altogether about 300,000 clones are present, over 75% being singletons, with the ten largest covering about 4.1%. Sequencing was done on a sample of PBMCs or T cells enriched from blood (not recorded which). The receptors here all came from a young man who had recovered from COVID-19.

This clone was picked up one time. The chain couples TRBV7-8 to TRBJ2-7; D may be TRBD1 (6 bases). V lost 4 bases and J 3 bases, leaving 19 bases between the germline ends. There are 16 residues in the CDR3. Germline V gene sequence: CDR1 SGHVS, CDR2 FQNEAQ. The CDR3 DNA reads TGTGCCAGCAGCTCTCCCCGCCAGGGGAACCTCTACGAGCAGTACTTC. This encodes CASSSPRQGNLYEQYF.

This chain links TRBV5-1 with TRBJ2-3; TRBD1 agrees at 9 bases. Germline CDR1 and CDR2: SGHRS and YFSETQ. There are 16 residues in the CDR3. V was pared by 6 bases and J by 1 base, with 9 bases of the junction left unmatched. The DNA of the CDR3 is TGCGCCAGCAACCGGGACAGGGCCGAGGGCACAGATACGCAGTATTTT. Translation: CASNRDRAEGTDTQYF.

The V and J genes are TRBV4-2 and TRBJ1-1; D is perhaps TRBD1 (6 bases). This CDR3 is 14 amino acids long. Germline V CDR1 and CDR2: LGHNA, YNFKEQ. Trimming pared 1 base from V and 7 bases from J, leaving 13 bases between. Here the CDR3 DNA reads TGTGCCAGCAGCCAAGCAGGGGCAGGGGTTGAAGCTTTCTTT. It translates to CASSQAGAGVEAFF.

The J gene is TRBJ1-6, the V gene TRBV9, with 7 bases matching TRBD1. Germline CDR1 SGDLS, CDR2 YYNGEE. CDR3 size: 14 residues. V shed 3 bases, J shed 5 bases, and the junction held 2 bases outside the gene matches. The CDR3 DNA reads as TGTGCCAGCAGCGCAGGACAGGATAATTCACCCCTCCACTTT. Encoded protein: CASSAGQDNSPLHF.

Remarks on this clone: An end of the junction differs from the germline gene, which may be a read error. The chain carries TRBV7-7 and TRBJ2-5; the D gene is possibly TRBD1 (5 bases). Germline V gene lookup returns CDR1 SSHAT and CDR2 FNYEAQ (reference sequence). This CDR3 is built from 15 residues. The CDR3 nucleotides are TGTGCTAGCAGCTTAGTCGGGTCAGGGAAAGAGACCCAGTACTTC. Translation gives CASSLVGSGKETQYF.

This chain links TRBV7-8 with TRBJ1-4, with a possible D match to TRBD1 (6 bases). The CDR3 runs to 14 residues. With 5 bases removed from V and 7 bases from J, the gap between germline ends came to 14 bases. Germline CDR1 is SGHVS and CDR2 is FQNEAQ. The CDR3: CASSPQGNGEKLFF. For the CDR3, the DNA is TGTGCCAGCAGCCCCCAGGGGAATGGTGAAAAACTGTTTTTT.

The rearrangement uses TRBV3-1 (or the pseudogene TRBV3-2) and TRBJ2-7; D is unresolved. Trimming shortened V by 4 bases and J by 0 bases, and 16 bases separated the two germline ends. CDR3 length: 16 amino acids. Germline V gene lookup returns CDR1 LGHDT and CDR2 YNNKEL (reference sequence). Here the CDR3 DNA reads TGTGCCAGCAGCCCCCGGTTCGGTAGAAGCTCCTACGAGCAGTACTTC. Amino acid sequence: CASSPRFGRSSYEQYF.

The chain carries TRBV7-9 and TRBJ2-1; D may be TRBD1 (6 bases). Per the germline V gene, CDR1 is SEHNR and CDR2 is FQNEAQ (reference sequence). The CDR3 covers 14 residues. Trimming removed 5 bases at V and 10 bases at J, with 18 bases between. CDR3 in DNA: TGTGCCAGCAGCCCCAAGCAGGGGTTAGGGGAGCAGTTCTTC. As protein: CASSPKQGLGEQFF.

V usage is TRBV24-1 and J usage is TRBJ1-2, with 7 nucleotides matching TRBD1. The J segment lost 3 bases and the V segment lost 6 bases, leaving 9 bases of the junction unmatched. The length of the CDR3 is 15 residues. CDR1 KGHDR and CDR2 SFDVKD come from the germline V gene. The CDR3 here is CATSRQGAADYGYTF. CDR3 sequence (DNA): TGTGCCACCAGTAGACAGGGCGCTGCCGACTATGGCTACACCTTC.

The chain carries TRBV28 and TRBJ1-2; D might be TRBD1 (6 bases). The CDR3 has 15 residues. Germline CDR1 is MDHEN and CDR2 is SYDVKM. Trimming removed 5 bases at V and 6 bases at J, with 19 bases between. The CDR3 protein is CASSPNKGVNDGYTF. DNA of the CDR3: TGTGCCAGCAGTCCCAACAAGGGGGTTAATGATGGCTACACCTTC.

On this clone: Other DNA sequences in this specimen translate into the identical CDR3. The rearrangement uses TRBV11-2 and TRBJ2-7, with 8 bases that match TRBD1. The germline CDR1 and CDR2 sequences are SGHAT and FQNNGV. With 1 base clipped from V and 4 bases from J, the junction kept 6 bases outside the gene matches. This CDR3 spans 15 amino acids. The DNA of the CDR3 is TGTGCCAGCAGCTTAGGTACAGGGGGTCGGTACGAGCAGTACTTC. Residues: CASSLGTGGRYEQYF.

The gene calls are TRBV19 and TRBJ2-7; 11 nucleotides match TRBD1. CDR3 size: 14 residues. V gave up 3 bases and J gave up 5 bases; unmatched junction bases: 3. The germline V gene encodes CDR1 LNHDA and CDR2 SQIVND (reference sequence). CDR3 region: CASSMGQGVDEQYF. Written as DNA, the CDR3 is TGTGCCAGTAGTATGGGACAGGGGGTAGACGAGCAGTACTTC.

This clone appeared a single time. The chain has TRBV11-2 and TRBJ2-5; D possibly corresponds to TRBD1 (6 bases). V dropped 1 base and J dropped 2 bases, with 8 bases sitting between them. The length of the CDR3 is 14 residues. Germline lookup yields CDR1 SGHAT and CDR2 FQNNGV. CDR3 region: CASSLVGTQETQYF. CDR3 bases: TGTGCCAGCAGCTTAGTTGGGACACAAGAGACCCAGTACTTC.

The CDR3 region is CSLGRGPYNEQFF. In DNA form, the CDR3 reads TGCAGCCTTGGGAGGGGTCCCTACAATGAGCAGTTCTTC. The chain joins TRBV29-1 to TRBJ2-1, with 7 bases identical to TRBD2. CDR3 length: 13 amino acids. The germline gives CDR1 SQVTM, CDR2 ANQGSEA. V lost 8 bases to trimming and J lost 2 bases; unmatched junction nucleotides: 6.

The chain recombines TRBV15 with TRBJ2-3; D unresolved. The germline CDR1 and CDR2 sequences are LNHNV and YYDKDF (reference sequence). The CDR3 extends over 13 amino acids. Trimming pared 1 base from V and 3 bases from J, leaving 5 bases between. CDR3 region: CATSRGGTDTQYF. The CDR3 coding sequence is TGTGCCACCAGCAGAGGAGGAACAGATACGCAGTATTTT.

V usage is TRBV5-1 and J usage is TRBJ2-3; 9 bases align to TRBD2. CDR1 and CDR2 (germline): SGHRS, YFSETQ. The CDR3 runs to 16 residues. The junction had 8 bases not matched to a gene; V was cut back by 4 bases and J by 2 bases. Here the CDR3 reads CASSIGLATLTDTQYF. As DNA, the CDR3 is TGCGCCAGCAGCATCGGACTAGCGACCCTCACAGATACGCAGTATTTT. Filled out from reference TRBV5-1 and TRBJ2-3, the complete variable domain reads KAGVTQTPRYLIKTRGQQVTLSCSPISGHRSVSWYQQTPGQGLQFLFEYFSETQRNKGNFPGRFSGRQFSNSRSEMNVSTLELGDSALYLCASSIGLATLTDTQYFGPGTRLTVL.

The J gene is TRBJ2-2, the V gene TRBV27, with 8 bases fitting TRBD2. The CDR3 extends over 16 amino acids. Trimming cost V 7 bases and J 13 bases; bases outside gene matches: 20. Germline-derived CDR1 and CDR2 are MNHEY and SMNVEV (reference sequence). CDR3 amino acids: CASTTRAGGEGPGLFF. The CDR3 region has the DNA TGTGCCAGCACTACCCGGGCCGGGGGGGAAGGGCCGGGGCTGTTTTTT.

The V call is TRBV5-6, the J call TRBJ1-5, with 7 bases that match TRBD1. CDR1 and CDR2 from the germline V gene are SGHDT and YYEEEE. This CDR3 spans 14 amino acids. V lost 4 bases and J lost 3; bases outside the gene matches: 4. The CDR3 coding sequence is TGTGCCAGCAGCCCTCAGGGGGTCAATCAGCCCCAGCATTTT. Its translation is CASSPQGVNQPQHF.

This chain uses TRBV4-1 with TRBJ2-6, with TRBD1 as a possible D gene (6 bases). Germline V gene sequence: CDR1 MGHRA, CDR2 YSYEKL. This CDR3 region has 17 residues. The V end lost 1 base, the J end lost 0 bases, and 10 bases lay between the germline ends. CDR3 region: CASSQGSGASGANVLTF. CDR3 nucleotide sequence: TGCGCCAGCAGCCAAGGGTCAGGGGCCTCTGGGGCCAACGTCCTGACTTTC.

CDR3 loop: CASGQGAVYEQYF. CDR3 bases: TGTGCCAGTGGACAGGGGGCGGTCTACGAGCAGTACTTC. This rearrangement joins TRBV12-3 or TRBV12-4 to TRBJ2-7, with 11 bases matching TRBD1. The junction had 4 bases not matched to a gene; V was cut back by 9 bases and J by 3 bases. The CDR3 consists of 13 residues.

The V gene is TRBV13, the J gene TRBJ1-1; TRBD1 aligns across 10 bases. V shed 4 bases, J shed 4 bases, and the junction held 3 bases outside the gene matches. This CDR3 has 14 amino acids. Germline V CDR1 and CDR2: PRHDT, FYEKMQ (reference sequence). The CDR3 loop is CASSSGDRGTEAFF. In nucleotides, the CDR3 is TGTGCCAGCAGCTCAGGGGACAGGGGCACTGAAGCTTTCTTT.

Here the CDR3 reads CSATDRGGYTF. CDR3 nucleotides: TGCAGTGCTACCGATAGGGGCGGCTACACCTTC. The chain has TRBV20-1 and TRBJ1-2; D is perhaps TRBD1 (5 bases). This CDR3 contains 11 residues. Trimming pared 4 bases from V and 8 bases from J, leaving 11 bases between. CDR1 and CDR2 (germline): DFQATT, SNEGSKA (reference sequence).

The rearrangement uses TRBV5-1 and TRBJ2-3, with 13 bases fitting TRBD2. This CDR3 is built from 16 residues. With V trimmed by 4 bases and J by 7 bases, 9 bases remained unmatched. Germline V lookup: CDR1 SGHRS, CDR2 YFSETQ. CDR3 DNA: TGCGCCAGCAGCCCCCGACTAGCGGGAGGACCTTATACGCAGTATTTT. Protein sequence: CASSPRLAGGPYTQYF.

This chain connects TRBV11-2 to TRBJ1-3, with D unresolved. Trimming took off 2 bases at V and 4 bases at J, with 9 bases between the two ends. The CDR3 extends over 14 amino acids. In germline, CDR1 is SGHAT, CDR2 FQNNGV. CDR3 DNA sequence: TGTGCCAGCAGCTTAACCCGGGGAGGAAACACCATATATTTT. It translates to CASSLTRGGNTIYF.

This clone appeared a few times. The chain links TRBV19 to TRBJ1-1; D is unclear. CDR3 length: 15 amino acids. Trimming pared 6 bases from V and 3 bases from J, leaving 17 bases between. Germline CDR1 reads LNHDA; CDR2 reads SQIVND (reference sequence). The DNA of the CDR3 is TGTGCCAGTAGCGAAGCCCCTCTCGGGTACACTGAAGCTTTCTTT. It specifies CASSEAPLGYTEAFF.

The chain joins TRBV6-4 to TRBJ2-3; 8 bases align to TRBD1. V lost 8 bases and J lost 1; bases outside the gene matches: 8. Germline assignment: CDR1 MRHNA and CDR2 SNTAGT. The CDR3 is 15 amino acids. DNA for the CDR3: TGTGCCAGCGGGGGGACAGGAGGCCGCACAGATACGCAGTATTTT. Protein: CASGGTGGRTDTQYF.

The genes are TRBV14 and TRBJ1-1; D ambiguous. CDR1 is SGHDN and CDR2 is FVKESK in the germline V gene. The V gene lost 0 bases and the J gene lost 4 bases, with 18 bases spanning the gap. The CDR3 is made up of 17 amino acids. CDR3 DNA sequence: TGTGCCAGCAGCCAAGATCGAAGGGAGGGAATGGGCACTGAAGCTTTCTTT. It is translated as CASSQDRREGMGTEAFF.